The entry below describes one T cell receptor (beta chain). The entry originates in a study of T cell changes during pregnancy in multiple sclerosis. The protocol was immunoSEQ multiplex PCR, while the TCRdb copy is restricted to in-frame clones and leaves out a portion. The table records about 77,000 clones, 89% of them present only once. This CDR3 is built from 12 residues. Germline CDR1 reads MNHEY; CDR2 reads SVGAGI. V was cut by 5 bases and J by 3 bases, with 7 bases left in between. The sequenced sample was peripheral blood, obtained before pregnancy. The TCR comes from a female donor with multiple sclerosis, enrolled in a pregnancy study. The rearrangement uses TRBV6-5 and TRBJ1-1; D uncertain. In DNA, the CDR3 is TGTGCCAGCAGTCAACGGGACACTGAAGCTTTCTTT. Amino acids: CASSQRDTEAFF.